The 11 T cell receptor beta chains in this list originate from one sample, sequenced in a study of metastatic and nonmetastatic thyroid tumors. TCRdb re-clonotyped the PCR reads via MiXCR. The repertoire holds just over 40,000 clones, with 10% to 12% as singletons. None of the patients had undergone any treatment ahead of thyroid surgery. Sequenced sample: blood. These receptors were collected from a female donor with papillary thyroid cancer or a benign thyroid nodule (not recorded which). Some clones in this sample may be carry-over from other donors' samples.

This clone has only a few counts. V gene TRBV28 combines with J gene TRBJ1-4; D perhaps matches TRBD1 (6 bases). Trimming left V 5 bases short and J 0 bases short, with 16 bases between. This CDR3 comprises 17 residues. The germline V gene encodes CDR1 MDHEN and CDR2 SYDVKM. CDR3 in amino acids: CASSLTGFDATNEKLFF. CDR3 bases: TGTGCCAGCAGTCTAACAGGGTTTGACGCAACTAATGAAAAACTGTTTTTT.

This clone was observed a handful of times. The V gene is TRBV6-4, the J gene TRBJ1-6, with D possibly TRBD1 on 5 matching bases. V was clipped by 4 bases and J by 5 bases, with 6 bases between them. The CDR3 covers 13 residues. Germline CDR1 MRHNA, CDR2 SNTAGT. In DNA form, the CDR3 reads TGTGCCAGCAGTGTACAGGATAATTCACCCCTCCACTTT. Amino acids: CASSVQDNSPLHF.

In this sample, this clone turned up many times. The chain combines TRBV2 with TRBJ2-3; D ambiguous. The CDR3 has 14 amino acids. Germline V gene sequence: CDR1 SNHLY, CDR2 FYNNEI. V was pared by 4 bases and J by 7 bases, with 15 bases between. CDR3 amino acids: CASSVGYTSNTQYF. CDR3 bases: TGTGCCAGCAGTGTTGGCTATACCTCGAATACGCAGTATTTT.

This clone was counted ten times or more. The rearrangement uses TRBV28 and TRBJ2-7, with D maybe TRBD2 (5 bases). Germline V gene lookup returns CDR1 MDHEN and CDR2 SYDVKM. V was trimmed by 8 bases and J by 3 bases, leaving 20 bases between them. The CDR3 consists of 15 residues. In nucleotides, the CDR3 is TGTGCCAGCGGATCGACTACCAGATATCACTACGAGCAGTACTTC. It specifies CASGSTTRYHYEQYF.

This clone occurred many times. This sequence joins TRBV5-1 and TRBJ2-7; TRBD2 aligns across 11 bases. V lost 6 bases and J lost 3; bases outside the gene matches: 8. The V gene's germline CDR1 is SGHRS and CDR2 YFSETQ. The CDR3 contains 15 residues. CDR3 amino acids: CASKLAGEFFYEQYF. The CDR3 DNA sequence: TGCGCCAGCAAACTAGCGGGAGAATTCTTCTACGAGCAGTACTTC.

V is TRBV11-2 and J is TRBJ2-2; TRBD2 matches at 14 bases. The CDR3 has 17 residues. V trimming: 5 bases; J trimming: 6 bases; junction bases outside the gene matches: 8. Per germline, CDR1 SGHAT and CDR2 FQNNGV. CDR3 nucleotide sequence: TGTGCCAGCAGCCGAGGCGGACTAGCGGGAGGTTCCGGGGAGCTGTTTTTT. Amino acids: CASSRGGLAGGSGELFF.

This clone was counted at least ten times. V gene TRBV5-1 combines with J gene TRBJ2-7, with unresolved D. CDR1 and CDR2 (germline): SGHRS, YFSETQ. CDR3 length: 13 residues. V lost 1 base and J lost 6, with 11 bases in between. This CDR3 reads CASSLSAGGEQYF. The DNA of the CDR3 is TGCGCCAGCAGCTTGTCGGCAGGCGGCGAGCAGTACTTC.

A note on this clone: Just one base apart from a much larger clone, this may be a read error. The sample contains more than one DNA sequence encoding this CDR3. The V and J genes are TRBV27 and TRBJ2-5, with D possibly being TRBD1 or TRBD2 (5 bases each). CDR3 length: 14 amino acids. The germline V gene has CDR1 MNHEY and CDR2 SMNVEV (reference sequence). V was shortened by 2 bases and J by 4 bases, with 11 bases between the two germline ends. The CDR3 protein is CASSLRGVGETQYF. CDR3 coding DNA: TGTGCCAGCAGTTTAAGAGGGGTAGGAGAGACCCAGTACTTC.

This clone was recorded many times. This chain uses TRBV3-1 with TRBJ1-1; unclear D gene. Trimming took off 2 bases at V and 1 base at J, with 11 bases between the two ends. Germline V gene lookup returns CDR1 LGHDT and CDR2 YNNKEL (reference sequence). The CDR3 consists of 15 residues. CDR3 nucleotides: TGTGCCAGCAGCCAACAGCTGGGTACGAACACTGAAGCTTTCTTT. Translated, it gives CASSQQLGTNTEAFF. The full variable domain, in which reference TRBV3-1 and TRBJ1-1 provide the parts outside the CDR3, is DTAVSQTPKYLVTQMGNDKSIKCEQNLGHDTMYWYKQDSKKFLKIMFSYNNKELIINETVPNRFSPKSPDKAHLNLHINSLELGDSAVYFCASSQQLGTNTEAFFGQGTRLTVV.

This clone turned up a few times. This may stem from a read error, because a much larger clone lies one nucleotide away. This same CDR3 is encoded by further DNA sequences in the sample. The V gene is TRBV6-2 or TRBV6-3, the J gene TRBJ2-5; D unresolved. Germline-derived CDR1 and CDR2 are MNHEY and SVGEGT. The CDR3 extends over 12 amino acids. The V end lost 8 bases, the J end lost 5 bases, and 12 bases lay between the germline ends. The CDR3 nucleotides are TGTGCCAGCGAAGCAGTCCGGGAGACCCAGTACTTC. This translates into CASEAVRETQYF.

This clone occurred many times. CDR3 in amino acids: CASSPLVGAILNTEAFF. In DNA, the CDR3 is TGTGCCAGCAGTCCCCTCGTTGGAGCGATTCTTAACACTGAAGCTTTCTTT. The chain recombines TRBV2 with TRBJ1-1, with D unclear. Per germline, CDR1 SNHLY and CDR2 FYNNEI. There are 17 residues in the CDR3. V lost 5 bases and J 2 bases, leaving 21 bases between the germline ends.